These 17 T cell receptor beta chains were all obtained from the same sample, sequenced in a study of cytotoxic CD8 clonotypes in ibrutinib-treated CLL. Measured with immunoSEQ multiplex PCR; TCRdb has only the in-frame clones, and not every one. The data contain approximately 280,000 clones, 60% to 80% of them singletons. The sequencing here drew on PBMCs, taken at disease progression, from a patient treated with ibrutinib. Source of these receptors: a human donor with chronic lymphocytic leukemia.

V is TRBV7-2 and J is TRBJ2-6; D may be TRBD1 (5 bases). The CDR3 is made up of 18 amino acids. V dropped 5 bases and J dropped 0 bases, with 17 bases sitting between them. Germline CDR1 is SGHTA and CDR2 is FQGNSA. This CDR3 is CASSLRTGWSSGANVLTF. The CDR3 coding sequence is TGTGCCAGCAGCCTACGAACAGGATGGAGCTCTGGGGCCAACGTCCTGACTTTC.

This clone has a single count. The chain uses TRBV19 and TRBJ2-5; maybe TRBD2 (5 bases). Trimming took off 6 bases at V and 3 bases at J, with 8 bases between the two ends. From germline, CDR1 is LNHDA and CDR2 SQIVND (reference sequence). The CDR3 is made up of 12 amino acids. CDR3 amino acids: CASRAGKETQYF. The CDR3 bases are TGTGCCAGTAGAGCCGGGAAAGAGACCCAGTACTTC.

This clone was detected a few times. The chain employs TRBV12-5 and TRBJ2-3; 8 positions agree with TRBD2. Losses at the gene ends were 0 bases for V and 6 bases for J; bases not matched to a gene: 2. CDR3 length equals 14 residues. Germline V gene sequence: CDR1 LGHNT, CDR2 FRNRAP. The CDR3 DNA is TGTGCTAGTGGTTTGGTAGCGGGAGACGATACGCAGTATTTT. It specifies CASGLVAGDDTQYF.

The genes are TRBV29-1 and TRBJ2-2; possible D gene TRBD2, 6 bases. V lost 4 bases and J 2 bases, leaving 11 bases between the germline ends. The germline V gene encodes CDR1 SQVTM and CDR2 ANQGSEA. There are 14 residues in the CDR3. Here the CDR3 reads CSVAGESNTGELFF. Here the CDR3 DNA reads TGCAGCGTTGCGGGGGAGAGTAACACCGGGGAGCTGTTTTTT.

This chain joins TRBV18 and TRBJ2-7; TRBD2 aligns across 7 bases. Looked up from germline, CDR1 is KGHSH and CDR2 is LQKENI. The CDR3 runs to 12 residues. Trimming took 5 bases from V and 12 from J; bases not matched to a gene: 10. The CDR3 sequence is CASSDPSTSTYF. CDR3 DNA sequence: TGTGCCAGCTCAGACCCTTCGACTAGCACGTACTTC.

This clone was counted between two and nine times. This chain connects TRBV4-1 to TRBJ2-1, with TRBD2 matching 7 bases. Germline V CDR1 and CDR2: MGHRA, YSYEKL. Unmatched junction bases numbered 7, after V lost 1 base and J lost 10 bases. This CDR3 is built from 14 residues. CDR3 bases: TGCGCCAGCAGCCAAGGTGGCGGGAGACGCGAGCAGTTCTTC. Amino acid sequence: CASSQGGGRREQFF.

The chain employs TRBV29-1 and TRBJ1-1; perhaps TRBD1 as D (5 bases). V was trimmed by 1 base and J by 3 bases, leaving 15 bases between them. Germline V gene sequence: CDR1 SQVTM, CDR2 ANQGSEA. This CDR3 spans 15 amino acids. CDR3 residues: CSVEVTQGRYTEAFF. As DNA, the CDR3 is TGCAGCGTTGAAGTCACCCAGGGTCGGTACACTGAAGCTTTCTTT.

The CDR3 DNA sequence: TGTGCCAGCAGCGGGGGACTAGCGGGGCCCGCCTACGAGCAGTACTTC. This translates into CASSGGLAGPAYEQYF. The chain has TRBV5-6 and TRBJ2-5; 13 nucleotides match TRBD2. The better agreement between TRBJ2-7 and the DNA end casts doubt on the J call. The CDR3 consists of 16 residues. Germline CDR1 is SGHDT and CDR2 is YYEEEE.

This chain uses TRBV15 with TRBJ1-4; D is ambiguous. Trimming cost V 3 bases and J 7 bases, with 6 bases left between them. The CDR3 has 12 residues. Germline V gene lookup returns CDR1 LNHNV and CDR2 YYDKDF (reference sequence). CDR3 bases: TGTGCCACCAGCAGGGGCGGTGAAAAACTGTTTTTT. Translation: CATSRGGEKLFF.

J is TRBJ2-7 and V is TRBV27; 11 bases agree with TRBD2. The germline V gene has CDR1 MNHEY and CDR2 SMNVEV (reference sequence). The CDR3 has 16 amino acids. J lost 3 bases, V lost 2 bases, and 6 bases had no gene match. This CDR3 reads CASSLTASGGSYEQYF. Written as DNA, the CDR3 is TGTGCCAGCAGTTTAACGGCTAGCGGGGGGAGCTACGAGCAGTACTTC.

V usage is TRBV4-1 and J usage is TRBJ2-3; 9 nucleotides agree with TRBD2. CDR1 is MGHRA and CDR2 is YSYEKL in the germline V gene. The CDR3 is made up of 16 amino acids. Trimming at V came to 4 bases and at J to 3 bases, leaving 8 bases not matched to a gene. CDR3 nucleotide sequence: TGCGCCAGCAGCCCGCTAGCGGGACTAGGAACAGATACGCAGTATTTT. Its translation is CASSPLAGLGTDTQYF.

The chain has TRBV4-1 and TRBJ1-5; weak D call: TRBD1 (6 bases). V gave up 4 bases and J gave up 5 bases, with 12 bases separating them. CDR1 MGHRA and CDR2 YSYEKL come from the germline V gene. The CDR3 is made up of 14 amino acids. The CDR3 is CASSRGQRDQPQHF. In nucleotides, the CDR3 is TGCGCCAGCAGCCGCGGACAGAGGGATCAGCCCCAGCATTTT.

This chain links TRBV29-1 with TRBJ2-7; 9 positions match TRBD1. The germline V gene encodes CDR1 SQVTM and CDR2 ANQGSEA. The CDR3 totals 13 residues. V lost 8 bases to trimming and J lost 5 bases; unmatched junction nucleotides: 10. The CDR3 DNA reads as TGCAGCACTACGGACAGGGGTCTAGACGAGCAGTACTTC. This encodes CSTTDRGLDEQYF.

This rearrangement joins TRBV7-8 to TRBJ2-7, with 7 bases that match TRBD2. V trimming: 6 bases; J trimming: 3 bases; junction bases outside the gene matches: 5. The CDR3 has 13 amino acids. The germline V gene has CDR1 SGHVS and CDR2 FQNEAQ. The DNA for the CDR3 is TGTGCCAGCAGGGGCTGGGGGGGCTACGAGCAGTACTTC. Translation gives CASRGWGGYEQYF.

The chain recombines TRBV29-1 with TRBJ2-4; no clear D. V dropped 2 bases and J dropped 3 bases, with 8 bases sitting between them. This CDR3 is built from 13 residues. CDR1 is SQVTM, CDR2 ANQGSEA, per germline. DNA for the CDR3: TGCAGCGTTGAACTGGGGTTCAAAAACATTCAGTACTTC. Its translation is CSVELGFKNIQYF.

The chain carries TRBV18 and TRBJ2-1, with TRBD2 matching 8 bases. There are 15 residues in the CDR3. The germline V gene encodes CDR1 KGHSH and CDR2 LQKENI. The junction had 8 bases not matched to a gene; V was cut back by 1 base and J by 9 bases. CDR3 in DNA: TGTGCCAGCTCACCACTGGCGGGAGGCGGTTTTGAGCAGTTCTTC. It is translated as CASSPLAGGGFEQFF.

This clone was detected only a few times. The V call is TRBV18, the J call TRBJ2-7; 11 nucleotides match TRBD1. CDR3 length equals 13 residues. V gave up 6 bases and J gave up 5 bases; unmatched junction bases: 3. Germline V gives CDR1 KGHSH, CDR2 LQKENI. CDR3 region: CASSPGQGDEQYF. In DNA form, the CDR3 reads TGTGCCAGCTCTCCGGGACAGGGGGACGAGCAGTACTTC.